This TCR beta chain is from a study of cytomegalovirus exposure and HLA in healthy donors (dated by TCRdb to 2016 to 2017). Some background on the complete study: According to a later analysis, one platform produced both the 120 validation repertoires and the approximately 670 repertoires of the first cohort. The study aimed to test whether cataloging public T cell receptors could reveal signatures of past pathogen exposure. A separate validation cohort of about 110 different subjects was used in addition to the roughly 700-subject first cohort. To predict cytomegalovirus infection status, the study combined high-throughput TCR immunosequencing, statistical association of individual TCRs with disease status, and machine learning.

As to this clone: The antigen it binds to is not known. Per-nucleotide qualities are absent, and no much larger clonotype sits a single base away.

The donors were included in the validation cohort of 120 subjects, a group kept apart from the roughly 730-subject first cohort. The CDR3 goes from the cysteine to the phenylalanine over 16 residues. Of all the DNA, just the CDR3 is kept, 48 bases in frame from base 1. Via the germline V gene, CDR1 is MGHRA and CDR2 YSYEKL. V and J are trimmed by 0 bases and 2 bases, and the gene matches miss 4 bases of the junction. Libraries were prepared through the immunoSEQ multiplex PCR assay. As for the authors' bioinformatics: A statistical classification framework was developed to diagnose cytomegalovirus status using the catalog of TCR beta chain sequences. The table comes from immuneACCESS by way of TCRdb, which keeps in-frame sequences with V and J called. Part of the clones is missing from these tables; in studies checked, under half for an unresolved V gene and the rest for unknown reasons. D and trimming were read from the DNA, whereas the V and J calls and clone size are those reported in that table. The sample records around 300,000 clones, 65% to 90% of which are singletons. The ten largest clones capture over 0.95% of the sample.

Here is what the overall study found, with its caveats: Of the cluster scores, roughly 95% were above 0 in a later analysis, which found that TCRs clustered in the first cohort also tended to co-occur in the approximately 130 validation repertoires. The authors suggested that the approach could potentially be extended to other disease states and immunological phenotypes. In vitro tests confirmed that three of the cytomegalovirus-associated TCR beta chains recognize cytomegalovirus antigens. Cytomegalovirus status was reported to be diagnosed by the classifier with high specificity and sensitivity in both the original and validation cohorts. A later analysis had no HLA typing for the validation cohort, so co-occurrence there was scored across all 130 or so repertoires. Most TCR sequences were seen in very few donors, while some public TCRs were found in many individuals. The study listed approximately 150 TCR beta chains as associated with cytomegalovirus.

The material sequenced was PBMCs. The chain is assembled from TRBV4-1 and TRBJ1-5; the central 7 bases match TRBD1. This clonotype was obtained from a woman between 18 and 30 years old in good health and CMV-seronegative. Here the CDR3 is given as CASSQDDRARNQPQHF. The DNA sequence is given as TGCGCCAGCAGCCAAGATGACAGGGCTCGCAATCAGCCCCAGCATTTT.